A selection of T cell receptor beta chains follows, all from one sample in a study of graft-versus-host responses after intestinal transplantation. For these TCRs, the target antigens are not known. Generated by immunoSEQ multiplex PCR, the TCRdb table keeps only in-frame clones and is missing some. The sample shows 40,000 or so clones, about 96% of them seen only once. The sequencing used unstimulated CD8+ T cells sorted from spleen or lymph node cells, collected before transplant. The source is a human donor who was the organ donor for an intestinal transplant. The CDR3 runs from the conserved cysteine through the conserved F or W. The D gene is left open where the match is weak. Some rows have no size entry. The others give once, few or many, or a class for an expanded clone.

DNA: TGTGCCAGCAGCTCCGCCGGGCAGGGGCGCACAGATACGCAGTATTTT; CDR3: CASSSAGQGRTDTQYF; V: TRBV13; size: .; D: .; J: TRBJ2-3
DNA: TGTGCCAGCAGTTACTCGGGGATGATACGTGAAAAACTGTTTTTT; CDR3: CASSYSGMIREKLFF; V: TRBV6-5; size: .; D: .; J: TRBJ1-4
DNA: TGTGCCAGCAGCTACATACAGAGCTCCTACGAGCAGTACTTC; CDR3: CASSYIQSSYEQYF; V: TRBV5-8; size: .; D: .; J: TRBJ2-7
DNA: TGCGCCAGCAGCAGGGGAGGTCCCTACGAGCAGTACTTC; CDR3: CASSRGGPYEQYF; V: TRBV10-1; size: few; D: .; J: TRBJ2-7
DNA: TGTGCCAGCAGTTACCTACAGGGGGCGGACACTGAAGCTTTCTTT; CDR3: CASSYLQGADTEAFF; V: TRBV6-5; size: .; D: TRBD1; J: TRBJ1-1
DNA: TGTGCCACCAGCAGAGAGGCCATGAACACTGAAGCTTTCTTT; CDR3: CATSREAMNTEAFF; V: TRBV15; size: .; D: .; J: TRBJ1-1
DNA: TGTGCCAGCAGCCCTCAGCGGGGGATGAGCTCCTACAATGAGCAGTTCTTC; CDR3: CASSPQRGMSSYNEQFF; V: TRBV7-2; size: .; D: TRBD2; J: TRBJ2-1
DNA: TGTGCCAGCAGCTTGGCCGTCAAGGGGGCTAGCGCCGGGGAGCTGTTTTTT; CDR3: CASSLAVKGASAGELFF; V: TRBV5-4; size: .; D: .; J: TRBJ2-2
DNA: TGTGCCAGCAGCGCGAACCCCAATGAGCAGTTCTTC; CDR3: CASSANPNEQFF; V: TRBV9; size: .; D: .; J: TRBJ2-1
DNA: TGTGCCAGCAGCCCCGGGACAGGGACCTCCTACGAGCAGTACTTC; CDR3: CASSPGTGTSYEQYF; V: TRBV5-4; size: .; D: TRBD1; J: TRBJ2-7
DNA: TGCGCCAGCAGTGAGGGCAGGGGGCCATTAGGCTACACCTTC; CDR3: CASSEGRGPLGYTF; V: TRBV10-2; size: .; D: TRBD1; J: TRBJ1-2
DNA: TGTGCCAGCAGCCCGGACAGGGTTAAGTCACCCCTCCACTTT; CDR3: CASSPDRVKSPLHF; V: TRBV7-9; size: .; D: TRBD1; J: TRBJ1-6
DNA: TGTGCCAGCAGCCGGGGGTGGGGCGGAAACACCGGGGAGCTGTTTTTT; CDR3: CASSRGWGGNTGELFF; V: TRBV7-8; size: .; D: .; J: TRBJ2-2
DNA: TGTGCCAGCAGCCTTGGACAGGGGGAGGATAATGAAAAACTGTTTTTT; CDR3: CASSLGQGEDNEKLFF; V: TRBV14; size: .; D: TRBD1; J: TRBJ1-4
DNA: TGTGCCAGTAGTACAAGACAGGCCCTGAACACTGAAGCTTTCTTT; CDR3: CASSTRQALNTEAFF; V: TRBV19; size: .; D: .; J: TRBJ1-1
DNA: TGTGCCAGCAGTCCCCTACAGGGAATAACTAATGAAAAACTGTTTTTT; CDR3: CASSPLQGITNEKLFF; V: TRBV7-9; size: .; D: .; J: TRBJ1-4
DNA: TGCAGCGTTGAAGACGGCGCAGGGCGTGATGGCTACACCTTC; CDR3: CSVEDGAGRDGYTF; V: TRBV29-1; size: .; D: .; J: TRBJ1-2
DNA: TGTGCCAGCAGTTTATCCACAGTGTTGGTCCCGAATGAGCAGTTCTTC; CDR3: CASSLSTVLVPNEQFF; V: TRBV27; size: .; D: .; J: TRBJ2-1
DNA: TGTGCCAGTAGTATGGGCGGCGCGGGACAGCCCCAGCATTTT; CDR3: CASSMGGAGQPQHF; V: TRBV19; size: .; D: .; J: TRBJ1-5
DNA: TGCGCCAGCAGCCAAGAAGGGGCGGGGGACTCGGTCGAGCAGTACTTC; CDR3: CASSQEGAGDSVEQYF; V: TRBV4-1; size: .; D: TRBD2; J: TRBJ2-7
DNA: TGCGCCAGCAGCCTGACAGGGAACACTGAAGCTTTCTTT; CDR3: CASSLTGNTEAFF; V: TRBV5-1; size: once; D: .; J: TRBJ1-1
DNA: TGTGCCTGGATGGGATGGGACAGGACTGAAGCTTTCTTT; CDR3: CAWMGWDRTEAFF; V: TRBV30; size: .; D: TRBD1; J: TRBJ1-1
DNA: TGCGCCAGCAGCCACGTCACAGGAGGGGGCTGGGGCACTGAAGCTTTCTTT; CDR3: CASSHVTGGGWGTEAFF; V: TRBV4-1; size: .; D: TRBD1; J: TRBJ1-1
DNA: TGCAGCGGGGGACCGGGGGCGGCCGGGGAGCTGTTTTTT; CDR3: CSGGPGAAGELFF; V: TRBV29-1; size: .; D: .; J: TRBJ2-2
DNA: TGCGCCAGCAGCCAATCCCTGGGGTTTTTTGACACCGGGGAGCTGTTTTTT; CDR3: CASSQSLGFFDTGELFF; V: TRBV4-3; size: once; D: .; J: TRBJ2-2
DNA: TGCGCCAGCAGTGGTGCGTTGGGGGTGGAGGGTCTCTACGAGCAGTACTTC; CDR3: CASSGALGVEGLYEQYF; V: TRBV10-2; size: once; D: .; J: TRBJ2-7
DNA: TGTGCCAGCAGTCAAGACGGGCGGACCATCTATGGCTACACCTTC; CDR3: CASSQDGRTIYGYTF; V: TRBV4-2; size: .; D: .; J: TRBJ1-2
DNA: TGTGCCAGCAGTGACGGCTTCTTCACAGATACGCAGTATTTT; CDR3: CASSDGFFTDTQYF; V: TRBV2; size: .; D: .; J: TRBJ2-3
DNA: TGCGCCAGCAGCTTGGAAGTTTGGGACACAAACTATGGCTACACCTTC; CDR3: CASSLEVWDTNYGYTF; V: TRBV5-1; size: .; D: .; J: TRBJ1-2
DNA: TGTGCCAGCAGCTTGGCGATTAGCGGGGAGACCCAGTACTTC; CDR3: CASSLAISGETQYF; V: TRBV27; size: .; D: TRBD2; J: TRBJ2-5
DNA: TGCGCCAGCAGCCAAGCCAACAGGGGGCAAAGGGCCAACGTCCTGACTTTC; CDR3: CASSQANRGQRANVLTF; V: TRBV4-3; size: .; D: TRBD1; J: TRBJ2-6